This T cell receptor beta chain was sequenced during a study of T cells in Graves' hyperthyroidism and ophthalmopathy. The sample holds many counts of this clonotype. The length of the CDR3 is 16 residues. V gave up 2 bases and J gave up 3 bases; unmatched junction bases: 7. Per germline, CDR1 MNHEY and CDR2 SVGEGT. RNA transcripts yielded amplified TCR beta CDR3 regions. The TCR CDR3 was amplified in a first-round RT-PCR using the HTBI primer set. TCRdb used MiXCR to reprocess the multiplex PCR reads, holding one entry per CDR3 protein. The table records 700,000 or so distinct CDR3 sequences, more than 12% of them present only once.

The sample comprised blood. This clonotype was obtained from a woman in her forties or fifties with Graves' ophthalmopathy. The chain uses TRBV6-2 or TRBV6-3 and TRBJ2-1, with 7 bases matching TRBD2. The CDR3 here is CASSYDGGRYYNEQFF. CDR3 nucleotide sequence: TGTGCCAGCAGTTACGACGGCGGGAGATACTACAATGAGCAGTTCTTC.